The clone carrying this TCR beta chain appeared a few times. The antigen is unknown. The data belong to a study of blood T cells in healthy people across ages. General study points: With donor CMV status unknown, expanded clonotype changes were possibly confounded. Higher diversity and more naive CD4+ cells were features of long-lived donors, compared to aged donors.

Sample-barcoded 5' priming and a J-beta primer mix drove a second PCR of about 6 to 12 cycles. Each CDR3 protein is one row after TCRdb ran MiXCR on the 5' RACE reads. The sample records about 2 million distinct CDR3 sequences, roughly 50% being singletons. The CDR3 covers 18 residues. From germline, CDR1 is SGHRS and CDR2 YFSETQ. V was clipped by 0 bases and J by 3 bases, with 21 bases between them. PBMCs, at least 7 million per sample, were isolated. Total RNA extracted from each sample amounted to at least 6 micrograms. This chain uses TRBV5-1 with TRBJ1-2; TRBD1 might be the D (6 bases). The origin of this receptor is a woman aged 40-49 years in good health. Sequencing used blood. CDR3 sequence reads: CASSLAPSGAGGDYGYTF. The CDR3 nucleotides are TGCGCCAGCAGCTTGGCCCCGTCAGGGGCTGGGGGAGACTATGGCTACACCTTC.